A single sample is the source of the 11 T cell receptor beta chains below, sequenced in a study of shared clonotypes between healthy human individuals. Libraries were prepared by immunoSEQ multiplex PCR; TCRdb keeps only in-frame clonotypes and omits some of them. This sample yields 2,500,000 or so clones, of which approximately 93% are seen a single time; around 0.4% belongs to the top ten. Material: naive CD4+ T cells from PBMCs. Specified subset: CD45RA+ positively selected. The receptor source for this set is a man between 18 and 35 years old in good health. Some clones in this sample may be carry-over from other donors' samples.

This sequence joins TRBV7-3 and TRBJ2-1, with D unresolved. V was shortened by 3 bases and J by 7 bases, with 10 bases between the two germline ends. Germline loops: CDR1 SGHTA, CDR2 FQGTGA. The CDR3 sequence is 13 residues long. The CDR3 nucleotides are TGTGCCAGCAGCTTGGCTCCTATGAATGAGCAGTTCTTC. Residues: CASSLAPMNEQFF.

The J gene is TRBJ2-7, the V gene TRBV9; D ambiguous. CDR1 is SGDLS and CDR2 is YYNGEE in the germline V gene. V lost 0 bases to trimming and J lost 9 bases, with 19 bases between them. The CDR3 extends over 15 amino acids. CDR3 amino acids: CASSVEGRTGLGQYF. The CDR3 DNA sequence: TGTGCCAGCAGCGTAGAGGGTCGGACGGGTCTTGGGCAGTACTTC. Using reference TRBV9 and TRBJ2-7 for the parts outside the CDR3, the full variable domain is DSGVTQTPKHLITATGQRVTLRCSPRSGDLSVYWYQQSLDQGLQFLIQYYNGEERAKGNILERFSAQQFPDLHSELNLSSLELGDSALYFCASSVEGRTGLGQYFGPGTRLTVT.

V and J are TRBV7-2 and TRBJ1-1; 9 bases fit TRBD1. V was clipped by 7 bases and J by 2 bases; unmatched bases: 11. The CDR3 totals 16 residues. Germline V gene lookup returns CDR1 SGHTA and CDR2 FQGNSA. The CDR3 protein is CASNKFRGQGNTEAFF. CDR3 bases: TGTGCCAGCAACAAATTCCGGGGACAGGGTAACACTGAAGCTTTCTTT.

This rearrangement joins TRBV27 to TRBJ2-1; TRBD2 matches at 13 bases. The CDR3 loop spans 13 amino acids. Germline values: CDR1 MNHEY, CDR2 SMNVEV (reference sequence). J was trimmed by 11 bases and V by 8 bases; bases with no gene match: 6. The CDR3 reads CASRTSGGLQQFF. CDR3 nucleotide sequence: TGTGCCAGCCGGACTAGCGGGGGACTCCAGCAGTTCTTC.

V and J are TRBV28 and TRBJ2-7; 7 bases line up with TRBD2. CDR1 and CDR2 (germline): MDHEN, SYDVKM. This CDR3 region has 13 residues. V was pared by 5 bases and J by 3 bases, with 4 bases of the junction left unmatched. The CDR3 DNA reads TGTGCCAGCAGTGGGAGGGGCCGCTACGAGCAGTACTTC. Translating gives CASSGRGRYEQYF.

The J gene is TRBJ1-4, the V gene TRBV10-3; D is ambiguous. This CDR3 has 13 residues. V was cut by 6 bases and J by 4 bases, with 9 bases left in between. Germline values: CDR1 ENHRY, CDR2 SYGVKD. The chain's CDR3 is CAIRETGNEKLFF. The CDR3 region has the DNA TGTGCCATCAGAGAAACGGGTAATGAAAAACTGTTTTTT.

This clone has just one count. The genes are TRBV6-1 and TRBJ1-4, with no clear D. Per germline, CDR1 MNHNS and CDR2 SASEGT. V lost 0 bases and J 3 bases, leaving 14 bases between the germline ends. CDR3 length: 17 amino acids. The CDR3 DNA reads TGTGCCAGCAGTGAAGCGCTCGGACCAAGGGCTAATGAAAAACTGTTTTTT. Translating gives CASSEALGPRANEKLFF.

The chain couples TRBV7-2 to TRBJ2-1, with a tentative D call TRBD1 (7 bases). There are 18 residues in the CDR3. V was trimmed by 6 bases and J by 4 bases, leaving 25 bases between them. Germline lookup yields CDR1 SGHTA and CDR2 FQGNSA. CDR3 in DNA: TGTGCCAGCAGTACCAGGCGGTTTTGGGACAGCGGGTACAATGAGCAGTTCTTC. It codes for CASSTRRFWDSGYNEQFF. Using reference TRBV7-2 and TRBJ2-1 for the parts outside the CDR3, the full variable domain is GAGVSQSPSNKVTEKGKDVELRCDPISGHTALYWYRQSLGQGLEFLIYFQGNSAPDKSGLPSDRFSAERTGGSVSTLTIQRTQQEDSAVYLCASSTRRFWDSGYNEQFFGPGTRLTVL.

V and J are TRBV28 and TRBJ1-5, with unresolved D. The germline V and J ends were trimmed by 6 bases and 4 bases, with 22 bases remaining between them. The CDR3 loop spans 17 amino acids. Germline CDR1 and CDR2: MDHEN and SYDVKM. CDR3 in amino acids: CASSPVAQYTRNQPQHF. CDR3 in DNA: TGTGCCAGCAGCCCCGTGGCCCAGTACACTAGAAATCAGCCCCAGCATTTT. Variable domain in full (rest from reference TRBV28 and TRBJ1-5): DVKVTQSSRYLVKRTGEKVFLECVQDMDHENMFWYRQDPGLGLRLIYFSYDVKMKEKGDIPEGYSVSREKKERFSLILESASTNQTSMYLCASSPVAQYTRNQPQHFGDGTRLSIL.

Remarks on this clone: Different DNA sequences within this sample yield the same CDR3. The V and J genes are TRBV28 and TRBJ2-5; D is uncertain. V was clipped by 5 bases and J by 2 bases, with 9 bases between them. The CDR3 runs to 13 residues. Germline V gives CDR1 MDHEN, CDR2 SYDVKM. CDR3 DNA: TGTGCCAGCAGTCCCGTGGGACAAGAGACCCAGTACTTC. This gives the protein CASSPVGQETQYF.

The V gene is TRBV19, the J gene TRBJ1-5, with D perhaps matching TRBD1 (5 bases). The CDR3 spans 15 residues. Germline CDR1 LNHDA, CDR2 SQIVND (reference sequence). V was trimmed by 8 bases and J by 2 bases, leaving 16 bases between them. CDR3 DNA sequence: TGTGCCAGTTCGGACAACACCTTAGGCAATCAGCCCCAGCATTTT. It encodes CASSDNTLGNQPQHF.